Listed here are 6 T cell receptor beta chains from one sample, sequenced in a study of CD8 T cells in ankylosing spondylitis listed by TCRdb under 2017. The method was 5' RACE. The sequencing machine was an Illumina HiSeq 2500. TCRdb redid the processing of the public reads, applying fastp at Q25 and MiXCR, and retained in-frame beta chains. Rows are combined by CDR3 protein, so each entry shows the most common genes and DNA. The sample contains roughly 260,000 distinct CDR3 sequences, 15% to 25% of them found a single time. The ten largest clones add up to around 7.8% of the sample. Sequencing used blood, either unsorted or a sorted T cell fraction (not recorded which). Receptor source: a male donor with ankylosing spondylitis or in good health (not recorded which).

The chain has TRBV6-1 and TRBJ2-2; D is possibly TRBD2 (6 bases). There are 14 residues in the CDR3. Per germline, CDR1 MNHNS and CDR2 SASEGT. Trimming pared 6 bases from V and 1 base from J, leaving 9 bases between. CDR3 in amino acids: CASRWGENTGELFF. The CDR3 coding sequence is TGTGCCAGCAGATGGGGGGAGAACACCGGGGAGCTGTTTTTT.

This clonotype was counted many times. J is TRBJ1-5 and V is TRBV11-2, with D perhaps TRBD1 (5 bases). Trimming took 4 bases from V and 0 from J, leaving 10 bases between them. The CDR3 consists of 15 residues. Germline values: CDR1 SGHAT, CDR2 FQNNGV. CDR3: CASSSTDNSNQPQHF. DNA of the CDR3: TGTGCCAGCAGCTCGACAGATAATAGCAATCAGCCCCAGCATTTT.

This clonotype came up a few times. The chain recombines TRBV4-1 with TRBJ2-2; D remains ambiguous. This CDR3 contains 13 residues. Germline CDR1 MGHRA, CDR2 YSYEKL. Trimming shortened V by 0 bases and J by 8 bases, and 7 bases separated the two germline ends. CDR3 sequence: CASSQDRLGELFF. CDR3 sequence (DNA): TGCGCCAGCAGCCAAGACAGATTAGGGGAGCTGTTTTTT.

J is TRBJ2-5 and V is TRBV20-1; no definite D call. V was cut by 6 bases and J by 5 bases, with 10 bases left in between. Germline V gene sequence: CDR1 DFQATT, CDR2 SNEGSKA (reference sequence). There are 11 residues in the CDR3. The CDR3 sequence: CSADGVETQYF. Written as DNA, the CDR3 is TGCAGTGCCGATGGTGTCGAGACCCAGTACTTC.

This clonotype was seen ten or more times. V gene TRBV7-6 combines with J gene TRBJ2-2; either TRBD1 or TRBD2 may supply D (5 bases each). The CDR3 is 17 residues long. Trimming stripped 2 bases from V and 7 bases from J, with 20 bases between. Germline V gives CDR1 SGHVS, CDR2 FNYEAQ. The CDR3 spells CASSLRGARAGDGELFF. The DNA for the CDR3 is TGTGCCAGCAGCTTACGTGGGGCCCGCGCGGGTGACGGGGAGCTGTTTTTT. Full variable domain (remainder filled in from reference TRBV7-6 and TRBJ2-2): GAGVSQSPRYKVTKRGQDVALRCDPISGHVSLYWYRQALGQGPEFLTYFNYEAQQDKSGLPNDRFSAERPEGSISTLTIQRTEQRDSAMYRCASSLRGARAGDGELFFGEGSRLTVL.

CDR3 protein: CSASRGVLAGVDTQYF. DNA for the CDR3: TGCAGTGCTAGTCGGGGTGTCCTAGCGGGAGTGGATACGCAGTATTTT. The chain carries TRBV20-1 and TRBJ2-3; 10 positions agree with TRBD2. This CDR3 has 16 residues. Germline CDR1 is DFQATT and CDR2 is SNEGSKA (reference sequence). V shed 3 bases and J 6 bases; nucleotides not matched to a gene: 12.